The TCR beta chain described here comes from a study of cytomegalovirus exposure and HLA in healthy donors. Whole-study findings and limits: A cluster of highly shared sequence variants was likely a sequencing artifact. DRB1 had the most TCR associations and HLA-C the fewest, a later analysis found, with rates varying by HLA locus. Donors were assumed by presence/absence analyses to have roughly uniform sequencing depth.

On this clone: Its target is unknown.

Germline CDR1 is SGHTA and CDR2 is FQGNSA. Trimming cost V 5 bases and J 3 bases, with 10 bases left between them. CDR3 length equals 13 residues. The PCR ran on 60 Vbeta and 13 Jbeta primers. Clones were sequenced by immunoSEQ multiplex PCR, and TCRdb holds only the in-frame ones, with some missing. The data contain about 140,000 clones, 65% to 85% of them singletons. This chain joins TRBV7-2 and TRBJ1-2; the D is unclear. The source of this sequence is a male donor in good health and CMV-seronegative. Material for sequencing was PBMCs. The CDR3 is CASSNDIYYGYTF. DNA for the CDR3: TGTGCCAGCAGCAATGACATATACTATGGCTACACCTTC. Based on the CDR3 plus reference TRBV7-2 and TRBJ1-2, the full variable domain is GAGVSQSPSNKVTEKGKDVELRCDPISGHTALYWYRQSLGQGLEFLIYFQGNSAPDKSGLPSDRFSAERTGGSVSTLTIQRTQQEDSAVYLCASSNDIYYGYTFGSGTRLTVV.